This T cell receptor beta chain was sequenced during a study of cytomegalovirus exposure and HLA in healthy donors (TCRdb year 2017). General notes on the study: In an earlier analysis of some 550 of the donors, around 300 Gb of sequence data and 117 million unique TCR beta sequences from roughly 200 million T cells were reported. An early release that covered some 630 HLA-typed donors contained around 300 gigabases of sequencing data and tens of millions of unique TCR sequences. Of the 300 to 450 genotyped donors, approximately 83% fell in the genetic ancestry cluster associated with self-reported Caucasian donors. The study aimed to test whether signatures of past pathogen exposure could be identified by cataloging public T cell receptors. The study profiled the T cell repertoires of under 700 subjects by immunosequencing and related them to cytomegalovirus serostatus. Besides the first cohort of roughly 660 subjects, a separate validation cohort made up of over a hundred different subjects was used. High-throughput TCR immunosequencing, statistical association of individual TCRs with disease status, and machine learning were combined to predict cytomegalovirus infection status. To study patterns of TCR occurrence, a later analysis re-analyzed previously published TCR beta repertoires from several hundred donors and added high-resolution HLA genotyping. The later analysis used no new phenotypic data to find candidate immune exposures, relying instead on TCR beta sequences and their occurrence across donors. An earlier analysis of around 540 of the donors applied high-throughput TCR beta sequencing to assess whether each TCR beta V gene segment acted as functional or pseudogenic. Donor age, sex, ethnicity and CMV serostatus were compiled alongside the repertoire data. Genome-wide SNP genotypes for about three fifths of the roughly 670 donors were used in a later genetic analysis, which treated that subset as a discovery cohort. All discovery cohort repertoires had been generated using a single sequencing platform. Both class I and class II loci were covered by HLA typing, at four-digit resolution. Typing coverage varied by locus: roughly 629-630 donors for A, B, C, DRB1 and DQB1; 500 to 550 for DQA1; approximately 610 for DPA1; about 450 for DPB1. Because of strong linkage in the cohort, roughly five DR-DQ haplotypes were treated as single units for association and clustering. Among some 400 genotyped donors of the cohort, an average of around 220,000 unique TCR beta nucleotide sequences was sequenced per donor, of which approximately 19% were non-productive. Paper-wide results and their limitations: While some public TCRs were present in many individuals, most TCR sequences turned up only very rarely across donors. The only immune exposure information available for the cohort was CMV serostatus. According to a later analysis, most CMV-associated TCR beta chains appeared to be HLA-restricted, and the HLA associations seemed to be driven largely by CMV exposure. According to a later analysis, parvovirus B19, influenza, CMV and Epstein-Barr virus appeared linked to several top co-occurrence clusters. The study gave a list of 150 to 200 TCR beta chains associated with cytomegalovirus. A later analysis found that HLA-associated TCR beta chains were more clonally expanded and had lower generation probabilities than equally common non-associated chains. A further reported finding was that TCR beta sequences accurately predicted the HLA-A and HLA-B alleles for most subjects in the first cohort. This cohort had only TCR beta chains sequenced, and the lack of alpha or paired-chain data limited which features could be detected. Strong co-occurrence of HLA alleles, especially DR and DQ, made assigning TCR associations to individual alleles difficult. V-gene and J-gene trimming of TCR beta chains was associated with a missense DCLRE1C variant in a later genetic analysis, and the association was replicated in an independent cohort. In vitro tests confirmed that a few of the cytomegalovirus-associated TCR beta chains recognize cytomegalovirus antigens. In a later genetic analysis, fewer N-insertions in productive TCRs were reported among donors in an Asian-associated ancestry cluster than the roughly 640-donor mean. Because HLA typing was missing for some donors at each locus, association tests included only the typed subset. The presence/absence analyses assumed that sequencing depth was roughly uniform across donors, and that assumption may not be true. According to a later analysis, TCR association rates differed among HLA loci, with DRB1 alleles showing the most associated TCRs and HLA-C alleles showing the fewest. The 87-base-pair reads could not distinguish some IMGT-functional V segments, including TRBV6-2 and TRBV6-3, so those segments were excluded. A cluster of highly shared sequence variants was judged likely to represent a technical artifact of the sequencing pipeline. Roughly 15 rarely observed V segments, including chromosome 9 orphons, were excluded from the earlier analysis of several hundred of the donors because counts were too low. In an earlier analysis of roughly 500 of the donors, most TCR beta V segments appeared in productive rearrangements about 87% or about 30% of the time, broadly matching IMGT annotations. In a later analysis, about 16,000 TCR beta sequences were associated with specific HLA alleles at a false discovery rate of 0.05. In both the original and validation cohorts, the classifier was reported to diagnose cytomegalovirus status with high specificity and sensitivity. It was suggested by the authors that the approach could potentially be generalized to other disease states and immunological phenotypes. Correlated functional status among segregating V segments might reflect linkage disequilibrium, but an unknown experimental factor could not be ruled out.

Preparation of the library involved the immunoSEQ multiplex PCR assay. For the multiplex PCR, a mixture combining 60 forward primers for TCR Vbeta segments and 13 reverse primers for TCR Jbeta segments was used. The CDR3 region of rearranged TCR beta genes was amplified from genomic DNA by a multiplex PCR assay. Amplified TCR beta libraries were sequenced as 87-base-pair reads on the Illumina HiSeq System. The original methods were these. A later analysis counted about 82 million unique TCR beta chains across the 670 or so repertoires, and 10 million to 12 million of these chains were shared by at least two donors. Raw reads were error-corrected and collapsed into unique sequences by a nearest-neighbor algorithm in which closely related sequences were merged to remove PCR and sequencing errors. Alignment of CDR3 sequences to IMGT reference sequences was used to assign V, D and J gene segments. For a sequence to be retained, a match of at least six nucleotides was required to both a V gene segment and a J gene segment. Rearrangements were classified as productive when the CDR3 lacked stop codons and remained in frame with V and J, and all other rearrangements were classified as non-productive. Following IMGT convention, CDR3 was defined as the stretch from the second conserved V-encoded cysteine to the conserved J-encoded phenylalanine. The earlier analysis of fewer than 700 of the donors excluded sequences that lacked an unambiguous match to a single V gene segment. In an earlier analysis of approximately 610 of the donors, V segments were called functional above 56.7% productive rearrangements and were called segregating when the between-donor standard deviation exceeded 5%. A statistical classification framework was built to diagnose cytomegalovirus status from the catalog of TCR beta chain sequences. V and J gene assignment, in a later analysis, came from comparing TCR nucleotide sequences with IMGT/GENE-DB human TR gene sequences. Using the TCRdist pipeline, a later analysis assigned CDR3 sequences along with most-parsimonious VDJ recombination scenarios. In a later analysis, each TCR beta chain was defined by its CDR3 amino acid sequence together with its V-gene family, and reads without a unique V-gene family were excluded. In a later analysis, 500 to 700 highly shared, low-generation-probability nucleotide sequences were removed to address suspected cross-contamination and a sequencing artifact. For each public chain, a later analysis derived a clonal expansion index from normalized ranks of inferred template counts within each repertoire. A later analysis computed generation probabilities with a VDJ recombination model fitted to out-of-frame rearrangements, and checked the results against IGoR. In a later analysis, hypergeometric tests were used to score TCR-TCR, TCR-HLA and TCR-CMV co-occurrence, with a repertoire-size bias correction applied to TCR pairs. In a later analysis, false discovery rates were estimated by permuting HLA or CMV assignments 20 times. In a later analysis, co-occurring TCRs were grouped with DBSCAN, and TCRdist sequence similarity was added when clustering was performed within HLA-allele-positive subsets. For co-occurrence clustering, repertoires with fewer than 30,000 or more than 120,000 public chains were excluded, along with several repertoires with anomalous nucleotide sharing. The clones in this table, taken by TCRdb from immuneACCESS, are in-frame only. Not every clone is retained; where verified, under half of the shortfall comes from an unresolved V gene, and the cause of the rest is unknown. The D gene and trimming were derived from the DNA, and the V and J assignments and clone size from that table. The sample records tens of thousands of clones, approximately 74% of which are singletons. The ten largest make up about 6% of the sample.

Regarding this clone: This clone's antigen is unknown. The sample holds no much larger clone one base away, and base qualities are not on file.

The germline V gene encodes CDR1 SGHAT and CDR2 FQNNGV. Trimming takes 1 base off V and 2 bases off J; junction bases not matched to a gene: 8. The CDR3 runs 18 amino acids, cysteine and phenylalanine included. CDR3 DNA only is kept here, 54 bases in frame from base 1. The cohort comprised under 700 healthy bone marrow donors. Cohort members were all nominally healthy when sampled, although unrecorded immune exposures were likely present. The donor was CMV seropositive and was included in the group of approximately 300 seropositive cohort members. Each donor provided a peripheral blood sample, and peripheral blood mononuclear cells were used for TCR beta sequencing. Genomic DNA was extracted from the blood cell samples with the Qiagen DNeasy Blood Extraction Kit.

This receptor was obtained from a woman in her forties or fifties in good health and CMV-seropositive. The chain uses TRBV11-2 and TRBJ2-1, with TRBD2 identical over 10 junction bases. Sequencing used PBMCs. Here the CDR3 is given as CASSLAPSGSLTYNEQFF. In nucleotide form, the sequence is TGTGCCAGCAGCTTAGCCCCTAGCGGGAGTCTGACCTACAATGAGCAGTTCTTC.